These 13 T cell receptor beta chains originate from one sample sequenced in a study of T cell responses to AZD1222 COVID-19 vaccine. Here immunoSEQ multiplex PCR was the method, and the copy in TCRdb shows in-frame clones only, minus some. This table holds under 150,000 clones, about 90% found once. Sequences were derived from peripheral blood, sampled 28 days after the second AZD1222 dose. Receptor source: an adult who received the AZD1222 COVID-19 vaccine.

V and J are TRBV5-6 and TRBJ1-1; 7 bases line up with TRBD1. V shed 1 base and J 11 bases; nucleotides not matched to a gene: 5. The CDR3 spans 12 residues. Germline lookup yields CDR1 SGHDT and CDR2 YYEEEE. CDR3 loop: CASSLNEGAAFF. In nucleotides, the CDR3 is TGTGCCAGCAGCTTGAACGAGGGGGCGGCTTTCTTT.

Concerning this clone: Other DNA variants within this sample encode the same CDR3. V gene TRBV9 combines with J gene TRBJ1-6, with TRBD1 as a possible D gene (5 bases). CDR3 length: 16 amino acids. Trimming cost V 0 bases and J 4 bases, with 11 bases left between them. Looked up from germline, CDR1 is SGDLS and CDR2 is YYNGEE. The CDR3 sequence: CASSVEGTGYNSPLHF. The CDR3 DNA reads TGTGCCAGCAGCGTAGAGGGGACGGGTTATAATTCACCCCTCCACTTT.

This chain uses TRBV27 with TRBJ1-5, with TRBD1 matching 9 bases. Germline assignment: CDR1 MNHEY and CDR2 SMNVEV (reference sequence). This CDR3 has 14 residues. Trimming took 6 bases from V and 4 from J; bases not matched to a gene: 4. The CDR3 reads CASRPGQGNQPQHF. CDR3 DNA: TGTGCCAGCAGACCGGGACAGGGTAATCAGCCCCAGCATTTT.

This chain links TRBV18 with TRBJ1-1; 8 bases agree with TRBD1. The CDR3 totals 14 residues. The germline V gene encodes CDR1 KGHSH and CDR2 LQKENI. V lost 3 bases and J lost 4; bases outside the gene matches: 4. CDR3 amino acids: CASSPSTGVTEAFF. As DNA, the CDR3 is TGTGCCAGCTCACCTTCGACAGGGGTCACTGAAGCTTTCTTT.

This CDR3 is CASNQQGYNEQFF. The CDR3, as DNA: TGTGCCAGCAACCAGCAGGGCTACAATGAGCAGTTCTTC. The chain is built from TRBV27 and TRBJ2-1; D possibly corresponds to TRBD1 (5 bases). V was shortened by 7 bases and J by 3 bases, with 10 bases between the two germline ends. The CDR3 loop spans 13 amino acids. In germline, CDR1 is MNHEY, CDR2 SMNVEV (reference sequence).

This clone was counted a few times. The CDR3 DNA follows: TGTGCCAGCAGCTTAGGCCCGGATTTTAATTCACCCCTCCACTTT. Translating it yields CASSLGPDFNSPLHF. The rearrangement links TRBV5-4 to TRBJ1-6; unclear D gene. V lost 2 bases and J lost 6, with 12 bases in between. This CDR3 comprises 15 residues. From germline, CDR1 is SGHNT and CDR2 YYREEE (reference sequence).

A few counts support this clone. V usage is TRBV6-5 and J usage is TRBJ1-3; D not resolved. CDR1 MNHEY and CDR2 SVGAGI come from the germline V gene. The CDR3 loop spans 13 amino acids. The ends were cut back, 2 bases at V and 4 bases at J, with 6 bases in the middle. Here the CDR3 reads CASSYLQGNTIYF. CDR3 nucleotide sequence: TGTGCCAGCAGTTACCTACAGGGAAACACCATATATTTT.

As concerns this clone: An end of the junction differs from the germline gene, which may be a read error. CDR3 amino acids: CATSTEATDTQYF. In DNA form, the CDR3 reads TGTGCCACCAGTACAGAGGCGACAGATACGCAGTATTTT. The chain recombines TRBV10-3 with TRBJ2-3; no reliable D call. Germline CDR1 and CDR2: ENHRY and SYGVKD. The CDR3 length is 13 residues.

Written as DNA, the CDR3 is TGCGCCAGCACCAACTTAACAGGGGTCTCTGGAAACACCATATATTTT. Its translation is CASTNLTGVSGNTIYF. The chain is built from TRBV4-1 and TRBJ1-3; 7 bases map to TRBD1. V shed 7 bases, J shed 0 bases, and the junction held 9 bases outside the gene matches. This CDR3 region has 16 residues. Per germline, CDR1 MGHRA and CDR2 YSYEKL.

V gene TRBV9 combines with J gene TRBJ2-3; a weak D match, TRBD2 (5 bases). Trimming stripped 4 bases from V and 1 base from J, with 10 bases between. Germline assignment: CDR1 SGDLS and CDR2 YYNGEE. The CDR3 is made up of 14 amino acids. The CDR3 spells CASSSRTRTDTQYF. As DNA, the CDR3 is TGTGCCAGCAGCTCCCGGACTCGCACAGATACGCAGTATTTT. Full variable domain (remainder filled in from reference TRBV9 and TRBJ2-3): DSGVTQTPKHLITATGQRVTLRCSPRSGDLSVYWYQQSLDQGLQFLIQYYNGEERAKGNILERFSAQQFPDLHSELNLSSLELGDSALYFCASSSRTRTDTQYFGPGTRLTVL.

The chain carries TRBV19 and TRBJ1-3; D remains ambiguous. The CDR3 loop spans 15 amino acids. The ends were cut back, 7 bases at V and 4 bases at J, with 17 bases in the middle. The V gene's germline CDR1 is LNHDA and CDR2 SQIVND (reference sequence). CDR3 bases: TGTGCCAGTACCCCTGCATTGGTCTCAGGAAACACCATATATTTT. This encodes CASTPALVSGNTIYF.

V gene TRBV5-4 combines with J gene TRBJ1-1; D perhaps matches TRBD1 (6 bases). This CDR3 is built from 16 residues. Trimming cost V 3 bases and J 4 bases, with 19 bases left between them. Germline V gene sequence: CDR1 SGHNT, CDR2 YYREEE (reference sequence). CDR3 nucleotide sequence: TGTGCCAGCAGCTCCCTGGGGGGCAGGGTGAGCACTGAAGCTTTCTTT. Protein sequence: CASSSLGGRVSTEAFF.

The V and J genes are TRBV10-3 and TRBJ1-2, with 7 nucleotides matching TRBD1. V was clipped by 6 bases and J by 2 bases; unmatched bases: 3. CDR1 is ENHRY and CDR2 is SYGVKD in the germline V gene. This CDR3 region has 13 residues. CDR3 region: CAISPGQNYGYTF. The CDR3 coding sequence is TGTGCCATCAGCCCGGGACAGAACTATGGCTACACCTTC.